This T cell receptor (beta chain) was profiled in a study of control samples from healthy donors and cancer patients. V dropped 5 bases and J dropped 6 bases, with 4 bases sitting between them. The CDR3 has 10 residues. CDR1 and CDR2 (germline): MNHEY, SVGAGI. Sequencing was performed with immunoSEQ multiplex PCR; in TCRdb, only in-frame clones are kept and a portion is missing. The sample holds 170,000 or so clones, 85% to 95% seen once. V and J are TRBV6-5 and TRBJ1-1, with D unclear. The specimen was blood. This TCR was sampled from a woman aged 18-29 years in good health. The CDR3 nucleotides read TGTGCCAGCAGTCGGTCTGAAGCTTTCTTT. Translation: CASSRSEAFF.